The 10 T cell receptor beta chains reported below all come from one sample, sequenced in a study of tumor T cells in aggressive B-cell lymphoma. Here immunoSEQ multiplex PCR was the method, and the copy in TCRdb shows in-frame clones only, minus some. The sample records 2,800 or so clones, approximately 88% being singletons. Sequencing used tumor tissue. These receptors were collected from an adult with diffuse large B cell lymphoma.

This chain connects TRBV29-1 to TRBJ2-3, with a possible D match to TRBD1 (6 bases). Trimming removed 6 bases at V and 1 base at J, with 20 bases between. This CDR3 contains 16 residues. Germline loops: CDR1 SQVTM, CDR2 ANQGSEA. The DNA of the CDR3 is TGCAGCGTCCTCGCTTGGGGGCCGTGGGGCACAGATACGCAGTATTTT. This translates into CSVLAWGPWGTDTQYF.

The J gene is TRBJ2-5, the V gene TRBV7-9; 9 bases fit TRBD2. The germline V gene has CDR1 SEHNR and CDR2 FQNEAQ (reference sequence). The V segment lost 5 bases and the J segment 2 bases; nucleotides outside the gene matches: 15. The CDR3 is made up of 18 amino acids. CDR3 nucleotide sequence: TGTGCCAGCAGCCCGGGGTTTAGCGGGGGAGCCTATCAAGAGACCCAGTACTTC. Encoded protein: CASSPGFSGGAYQETQYF.

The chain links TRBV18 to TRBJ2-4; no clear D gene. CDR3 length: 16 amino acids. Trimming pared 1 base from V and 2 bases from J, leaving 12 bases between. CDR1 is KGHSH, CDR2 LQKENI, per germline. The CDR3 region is CASSPLTVETKNIQYF. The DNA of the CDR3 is TGTGCCAGCTCACCACTTACTGTAGAGACCAAAAACATTCAGTACTTC.

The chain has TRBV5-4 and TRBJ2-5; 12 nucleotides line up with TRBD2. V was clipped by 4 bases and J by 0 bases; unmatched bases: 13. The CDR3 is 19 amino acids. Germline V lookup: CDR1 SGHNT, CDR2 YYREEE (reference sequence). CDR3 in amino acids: CASSAARGTSGRYQETQYF. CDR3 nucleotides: TGTGCCAGCAGCGCCGCCCGCGGGACTAGCGGGCGATACCAAGAGACCCAGTACTTC.

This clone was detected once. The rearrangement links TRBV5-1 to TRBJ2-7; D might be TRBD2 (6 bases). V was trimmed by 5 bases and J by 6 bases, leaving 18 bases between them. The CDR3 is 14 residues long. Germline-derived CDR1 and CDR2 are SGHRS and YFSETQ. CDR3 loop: CASRPDGGWVEQYF. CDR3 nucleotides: TGCGCCAGCAGGCCGGACGGGGGATGGGTCGAGCAGTACTTC.

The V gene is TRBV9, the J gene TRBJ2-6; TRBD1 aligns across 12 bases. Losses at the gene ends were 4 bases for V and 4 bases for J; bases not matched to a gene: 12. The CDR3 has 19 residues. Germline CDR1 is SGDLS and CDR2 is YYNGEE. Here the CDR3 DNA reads TGTGCCAGCAGCCCCGTGATGGGACAGGGGGCGCTGGGGGCCAACGTCCTGACTTTC. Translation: CASSPVMGQGALGANVLTF.

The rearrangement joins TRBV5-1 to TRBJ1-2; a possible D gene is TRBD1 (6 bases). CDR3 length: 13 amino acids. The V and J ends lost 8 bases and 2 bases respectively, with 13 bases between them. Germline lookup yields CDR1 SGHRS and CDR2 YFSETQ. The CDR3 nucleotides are TGCGCCAGTCGGGGGGGCGAGAACTATGGCTACACCTTC. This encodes CASRGGENYGYTF. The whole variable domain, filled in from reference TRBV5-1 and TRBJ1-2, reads KAGVTQTPRYLIKTRGQQVTLSCSPISGHRSVSWYQQTPGQGLQFLFEYFSETQRNKGNFPGRFSGRQFSNSRSEMNVSTLELGDSALYLCASRGGENYGYTFGSGTRLTVV.

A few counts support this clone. The CDR3 region has the DNA TGTGCCAGCAGCCAAGAAGCTTATCAGCCCCAGCATTTT. Amino acids: CASSQEAYQPQHF. The genes are TRBV4-2 and TRBJ1-5; D ambiguous. Germline assignment: CDR1 LGHNA and CDR2 YNFKEQ. The CDR3 covers 13 residues. Between the trimmed V and J ends, which lost 0 bases and 5 bases, there was a span of 5 bases.

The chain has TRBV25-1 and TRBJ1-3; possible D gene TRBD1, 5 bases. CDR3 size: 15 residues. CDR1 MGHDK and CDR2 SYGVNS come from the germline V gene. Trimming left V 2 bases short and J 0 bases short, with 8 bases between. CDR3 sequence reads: CASSERGVSGNTIYF. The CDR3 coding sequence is TGTGCCAGCAGTGAAAGGGGCGTCTCTGGAAACACCATATATTTT. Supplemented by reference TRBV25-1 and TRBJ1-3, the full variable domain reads EADIYQTPRYLVIGTGKKITLECSQTMGHDKMYWYQQDPGMELHLIHYSYGVNSTEKGDLSSESTVSRIRTEHFPLTLESARPSHTSQYLCASSERGVSGNTIYFGEGSWLTVV.

The CDR3 reads CASSLSSGTGYGYTF. DNA of the CDR3: TGTGCCAGCAGTTTATCGTCCGGGACAGGGTATGGCTACACCTTC. The chain links TRBV27 to TRBJ1-2; TRBD1 aligns across 9 bases. The CDR3 is 15 residues long. The germline V gene encodes CDR1 MNHEY and CDR2 SMNVEV (reference sequence). V shed 0 bases, J shed 5 bases, and the junction held 4 bases outside the gene matches.